One and the same sample provided the 29 T cell receptor beta chains below, sequenced in a study of blood T cell repertoires in COVID-19. Sequencing was performed with immunoSEQ multiplex PCR; in TCRdb, only in-frame clones are kept and a portion is missing. The sample consists of roughly 200,000 clones, 75% to 90% of them appearing once. The specimen was PBMCs or T cells enriched from blood (not recorded which). The receptor source for this set is a woman aged 25-40 years who had recovered from COVID-19.

V gene TRBV7-9 combines with J gene TRBJ1-2; D is uncertain. The CDR3 length is 13 residues. V gave up 6 bases and J gave up 2 bases, with 10 bases separating them. CDR1 and CDR2 (germline): SEHNR, FQNEAQ (reference sequence). This chain's CDR3 is CASSFTENYGYTF. The CDR3 DNA reads TGTGCCAGCAGTTTTACAGAGAACTATGGCTACACCTTC.

J is TRBJ1-3 and V is TRBV6-5; 8 bases fit TRBD1. V dropped 5 bases and J dropped 2; count of bases not matched to a gene: 5. There are 15 residues in the CDR3. From germline, CDR1 is MNHEY and CDR2 SVGAGI. The CDR3 region has the DNA TGTGCCAGCAGTCTGGACAGGGAGGCTGGAAACACCATATATTTT. Amino acid sequence: CASSLDREAGNTIYF.

In this sample, this clone turned up once. CDR3 sequence reads: CASSGQGSTEAFF. The CDR3 DNA follows: TGTGCCAGCAGCGGACAGGGTTCCACTGAAGCTTTCTTT. This chain connects TRBV9 to TRBJ1-1; 7 positions match TRBD1. Germline CDR1 and CDR2: SGDLS and YYNGEE. V was clipped by 3 bases and J by 4 bases; unmatched bases: 3. This CDR3 comprises 13 residues.

The chain is built from TRBV29-1 and TRBJ1-2; D gene unclear. From germline, CDR1 is SQVTM and CDR2 ANQGSEA. CDR3 length: 12 amino acids. V was clipped by 7 bases and J by 1 base, with 10 bases between them. DNA for the CDR3: TGCAGCGGGAGGGAGGATAACTATGGCTACACCTTC. This codes for CSGREDNYGYTF.

This sequence joins TRBV14 and TRBJ1-4; 7 nucleotides align to TRBD1. The CDR3 covers 18 residues. CDR1 and CDR2 (germline): SGHDN, FVKESK. The V gene end was trimmed by 0 bases and the J gene end by 7 bases; junction bases not matched to a gene: 14. The CDR3 nucleotides are TGTGCCAGCAGCCAAGACCATTTTACAGGGGACGCGAGTGAAAAACTGTTTTTT. It codes for CASSQDHFTGDASEKLFF.

This clone was observed once. The V and J genes are TRBV9 and TRBJ2-3; 7 nucleotides agree with TRBD1. The CDR3 sequence is 15 residues long. Germline V gene lookup returns CDR1 SGDLS and CDR2 YYNGEE. With 3 bases clipped from V and 5 bases from J, the junction kept 9 bases outside the gene matches. The CDR3 spells CASSATGDGLDTQYF. The CDR3 coding sequence is TGTGCCAGCAGCGCCACAGGGGACGGGCTAGATACGCAGTATTTT.

Only one count was recorded for this clone. This chain links TRBV5-1 with TRBJ2-7; maybe TRBD2 (6 bases). This CDR3 spans 14 amino acids. Per the germline V gene, CDR1 is SGHRS and CDR2 is YFSETQ. The germline V and J ends were trimmed by 4 bases and 5 bases, with 16 bases remaining between them. The CDR3 DNA follows: TGCGCCAGCAGCCCGGAGGGTTGGCTGAACGAGCAGTACTTC. Its protein product is CASSPEGWLNEQYF.

This chain connects TRBV6-5 to TRBJ2-1; a weak D match, TRBD2 (6 bases). The germline V and J ends were trimmed by 10 bases and 9 bases, with 13 bases remaining between them. The V gene's germline CDR1 is MNHEY and CDR2 SVGAGI. This CDR3 is built from 11 residues. CDR3 protein: CATRAGLEQFF. CDR3 DNA sequence: TGTGCCACGAGGGCGGGGCTTGAGCAGTTCTTC.

This chain joins TRBV20-1 and TRBJ2-3; D is possibly TRBD1 (7 bases). Germline lookup yields CDR1 DFQATT and CDR2 SNEGSKA (reference sequence). CDR3 length: 16 amino acids. V lost 3 bases to trimming and J lost 2 bases, with 18 bases between them. The CDR3 spells CSASGEQGTYTDTQYF. Written as DNA, the CDR3 is TGCAGTGCTAGTGGAGAACAGGGGACTTACACAGATACGCAGTATTTT.

V usage is TRBV25-1 and J usage is TRBJ2-5, with 8 nucleotides matching TRBD2. After removal of 3 bases from V and 5 bases from J, the junction contained 8 bases not matched to a gene. CDR1 is MGHDK, CDR2 SYGVNS, per germline. This CDR3 spans 15 amino acids. The CDR3 loop is CASSESGGVSETQYF. The CDR3 region has the DNA TGTGCCAGCAGTGAGTCCGGGGGGGTATCGGAGACCCAGTACTTC.

This clone was detected a few times. This chain uses TRBV7-8 with TRBJ1-5; D gene uncertain. Trimming cost V 1 base and J 0 bases, with 10 bases left between them. This CDR3 region has 16 residues. Germline CDR1 and CDR2: SGHVS and FQNEAQ. CDR3 loop: CASSLVGIGSNQPQHF. The CDR3 bases are TGTGCCAGCAGCTTAGTCGGGATAGGTAGCAATCAGCCCCAGCATTTT.

The chain is built from TRBV7-9 and TRBJ1-6, with D unresolved. The ends were cut back, 5 bases at V and 7 bases at J, with 21 bases in the middle. CDR3 length: 17 amino acids. Germline V CDR1 and CDR2: SEHNR, FQNEAQ (reference sequence). In DNA, the CDR3 is TGTGCCAGCAGCCGAAATAGTATGCTGGGCGGGAATTCACCCCTCCACTTT. It yields the protein CASSRNSMLGGNSPLHF.

The genes are TRBV6-1 and TRBJ1-6; D gene uncertain. This CDR3 comprises 15 residues. CDR1 and CDR2 from the germline V gene are MNHNS and SASEGT. Deletions cut 2 bases from V and 5 bases from J, with 10 bases between. This chain's CDR3 is CASSEILTDNSPLHF. The DNA of the CDR3 is TGTGCCAGCAGTGAAATTTTAACAGATAATTCACCCCTCCACTTT.

The chain recombines TRBV19 with TRBJ1-2; 11 bases map to TRBD1. Looked up from germline, CDR1 is LNHDA and CDR2 is SQIVND (reference sequence). This CDR3 is built from 17 residues. V trimming: 5 bases; J trimming: 2 bases; junction bases outside the gene matches: 10. This CDR3 reads CASSHRTGGVRNYGYTF. The DNA of the CDR3 is TGTGCCAGTAGTCACAGGACAGGGGGCGTACGAAACTATGGCTACACCTTC.

This chain uses TRBV7-8 with TRBJ2-7; TRBD2 aligns across 7 bases. The V gene end was trimmed by 5 bases and the J gene end by 3 bases; junction bases not matched to a gene: 1. The CDR3 is 12 residues long. Germline CDR1 SGHVS, CDR2 FQNEAQ. The CDR3 here is CASSPGGYEQYF. CDR3 bases: TGTGCCAGCAGCCCGGGGGGCTACGAGCAGTACTTC.

About this clone: A junction end diverges from the germline sequence, so it may reflect a read error. The CDR3 reads CASSGLGHPRCF. The CDR3 nucleotides are TGTGCCAGCAGCGGATTGGGACATCCACGCTGCTTC. The gene calls are TRBV5-6 and TRBJ2-4; TRBD1 is a possible D gene (6 bases). The CDR3 totals 12 residues. Germline values: CDR1 SGHDT, CDR2 YYEEEE. The variable domain in full, completed from reference TRBV5-6 and TRBJ2-4, reads DAGVTQSPTHLIKTRGQQVTLRCSPKSGHDTVSWYQQALGQGPQFIFQYYEEEERQRGNFPDRFSGHQFPNYSSELNVNALLLGDSALYLCASSGLGHPRCFGAGTRLSVL.

This clone was counted a single time. The chain employs TRBV18 and TRBJ1-2, with D uncertain. The CDR3 consists of 13 residues. V was cut by 2 bases and J by 7 bases, with 11 bases left in between. CDR1 and CDR2 from the germline V gene are KGHSH and LQKENI. Here the CDR3 reads CASSPEFQAGYTF. CDR3 nucleotide sequence: TGTGCCAGCTCACCAGAGTTCCAAGCTGGCTACACCTTC.

V usage is TRBV7-8 and J usage is TRBJ1-4; D ambiguous. Trimming removed 1 base at V and 1 base at J, with 19 bases between. This CDR3 comprises 19 residues. CDR1 SGHVS and CDR2 FQNEAQ come from the germline V gene. The CDR3 region is CASSLGGPDGLLTNEKLFF. The CDR3 nucleotides are TGTGCCAGCAGCTTAGGAGGGCCCGATGGGCTACTAACTAATGAAAAACTGTTTTTT.

The chain carries TRBV1 and TRBJ2-1; TRBD2, the table's D call, was not compared with the DNA. TRBV1 is noted as a pseudogene. The length of the CDR3 is 22 residues. CDR3 sequence: CTSSQDPPSGTSGRDLYNEQFF. The CDR3, as DNA: TGCACCAGCAGCCAAGATCCGCCGTCCGGGACTAGCGGGAGAGATTTATACAATGAGCAGTTCTTC.

The chain carries TRBV7-2 and TRBJ1-1; D call uncertain. Germline V gene sequence: CDR1 SGHTA, CDR2 FQGNSA. V was trimmed by 0 bases and J by 1 base, leaving 6 bases between them. The CDR3 sequence is 14 residues long. The CDR3 nucleotides are TGTGCCAGCAGCTTAGCTGGAGCGAACACTGAAGCTTTCTTT. Translated: CASSLAGANTEAFF.

For this clone: One end of the junction is discordant with germline, which a read error may explain. The chain is built from TRBV11-1 and TRBJ1-1; no firm D call. Germline V gives CDR1 SGHAT, CDR2 FQDESV (reference sequence). The CDR3 has 13 amino acids. The CDR3 spells CASSFRVKTEAFF. As DNA, the CDR3 is TGTGCCAGCAGCTTTCGGGTGAAGACTGAAGCTTTCTTT.

This chain connects TRBV7-9 to TRBJ1-3; D is ambiguous. Germline lookup yields CDR1 SEHNR and CDR2 FQNEAQ (reference sequence). Trimming shortened V by 4 bases and J by 4 bases, and 8 bases separated the two germline ends. The CDR3 is 13 amino acids. CDR3: CASSSAGGNTIYF. The CDR3 coding sequence is TGTGCCAGCAGCTCTGCGGGAGGAAACACCATATATTTT.

The genes are TRBV10-3 and TRBJ2-7; D not resolved. The V end lost 8 bases, the J end lost 2 bases, and 13 bases lay between the germline ends. The germline gives CDR1 ENHRY, CDR2 SYGVKD. The CDR3 length is 13 residues. The CDR3 coding sequence is TGTGCCATCTCGAAAGGCCAGGCCTACGAGCAGTACTTC. Protein sequence: CAISKGQAYEQYF.

The chain combines TRBV10-3 with TRBJ2-2; 14 positions match TRBD2. This CDR3 region has 16 residues. CDR1 is ENHRY, CDR2 SYGVKD, per germline. V trimming: 6 bases; J trimming: 2 bases; junction bases outside the gene matches: 2. The CDR3 DNA follows: TGTGCCATCAGGGGGACTAGCGGGGGCAACACCGGGGAGCTGTTTTTT. Translating it yields CAIRGTSGGNTGELFF.

This clone was counted once. This chain uses TRBV10-3 with TRBJ1-1; 11 nucleotides match TRBD1. Germline lookup yields CDR1 ENHRY and CDR2 SYGVKD. The CDR3 covers 14 residues. V lost 9 bases, J lost 5 bases, and 8 bases stayed unmatched. In nucleotides, the CDR3 is TGTGCCATATCCCGGGACAGGGGGGAGACTGAAGCTTTCTTT. It translates to CAISRDRGETEAFF.

The V and J genes are TRBV10-3 and TRBJ2-1, with D perhaps matching TRBD1 (6 bases). The CDR3 length is 12 residues. The germline V and J ends were trimmed by 7 bases and 3 bases, with 7 bases remaining between them. The germline V gene encodes CDR1 ENHRY and CDR2 SYGVKD. The CDR3 region is CAIMGHYNEQFF. The CDR3 DNA reads TGTGCCATCATGGGACACTACAATGAGCAGTTCTTC.

This clone appeared a few times. The genes are TRBV19 and TRBJ1-5; a weak D match, TRBD1 (6 bases). CDR1 is LNHDA and CDR2 is SQIVND in the germline V gene (reference sequence). The V and J ends lost 5 bases and 0 bases respectively, with 14 bases between them. The CDR3 has 16 residues. The CDR3 sequence is CASSSRGANSNQPQHF. The CDR3 region has the DNA TGTGCCAGTAGTTCCCGGGGGGCTAATAGCAATCAGCCCCAGCATTTT.

In its sample, this clone was seen once. The chain couples TRBV3-1 (or the pseudogene TRBV3-2) to TRBJ1-1, with TRBD1 matching over 9 bases. The J segment lost 8 bases and the V segment lost 4 bases, leaving 14 bases of the junction unmatched. Germline V gene data show CDR1 as LGHDT and CDR2 as YNNKEL (reference sequence). This CDR3 is built from 16 residues. CDR3 coding DNA: TGTGCCAGCAGCCGGTCCTCCGGGACAGGGAAGCGCGAAGCTTTCTTT. Amino acid sequence: CASSRSSGTGKREAFF.

This sequence joins TRBV5-4 and TRBJ2-4; the D gene is possibly TRBD2 (6 bases). Looked up from germline, CDR1 is SGHNT and CDR2 is YYREEE (reference sequence). Trimming cost V 4 bases and J 1 base, with 9 bases left between them. CDR3 length: 14 amino acids. The CDR3 DNA reads TGTGCCAGCAGCCAGGAGGGGGCCAAAAACATTCAGTACTTC. The encoded protein is CASSQEGAKNIQYF.